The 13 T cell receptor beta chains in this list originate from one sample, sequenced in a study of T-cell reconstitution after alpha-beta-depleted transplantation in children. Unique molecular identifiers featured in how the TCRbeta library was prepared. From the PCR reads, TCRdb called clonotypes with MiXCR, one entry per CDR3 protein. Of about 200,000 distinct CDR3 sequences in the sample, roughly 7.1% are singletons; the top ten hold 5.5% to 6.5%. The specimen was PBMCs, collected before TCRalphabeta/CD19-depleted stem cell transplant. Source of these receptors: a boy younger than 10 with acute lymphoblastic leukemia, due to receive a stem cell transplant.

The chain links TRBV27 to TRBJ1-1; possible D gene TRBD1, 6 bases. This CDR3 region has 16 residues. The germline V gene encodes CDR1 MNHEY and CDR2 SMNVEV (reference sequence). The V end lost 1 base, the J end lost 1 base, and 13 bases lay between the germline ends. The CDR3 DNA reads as TGTGCCAGCAGTTTATATCTGTTGGGGGCGAACACTGAAGCTTTCTTT. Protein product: CASSLYLLGANTEAFF.

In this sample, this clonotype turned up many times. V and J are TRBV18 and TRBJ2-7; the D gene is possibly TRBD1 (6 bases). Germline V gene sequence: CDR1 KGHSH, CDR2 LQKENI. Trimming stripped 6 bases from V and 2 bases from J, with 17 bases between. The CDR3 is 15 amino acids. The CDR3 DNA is TGTGCCAGCTCTCGCGCACAGGGAAGGACCTACGAGCAGTACTTC. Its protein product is CASSRAQGRTYEQYF.

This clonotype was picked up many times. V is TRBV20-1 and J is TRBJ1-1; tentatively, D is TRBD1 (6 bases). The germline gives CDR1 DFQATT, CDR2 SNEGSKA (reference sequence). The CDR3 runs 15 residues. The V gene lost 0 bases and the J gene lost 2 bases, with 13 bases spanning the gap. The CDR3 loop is CSARDQGGGNTEAFF. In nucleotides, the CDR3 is TGCAGTGCTAGAGATCAGGGAGGGGGAAACACTGAAGCTTTCTTT.

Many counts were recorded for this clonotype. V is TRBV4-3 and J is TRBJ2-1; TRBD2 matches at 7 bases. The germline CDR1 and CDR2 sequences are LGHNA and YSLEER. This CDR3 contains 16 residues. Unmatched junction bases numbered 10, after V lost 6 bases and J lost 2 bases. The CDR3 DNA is TGCGCCAGCAGTCAGATCGGGGACTACCCCTACAATGAGCAGTTCTTC. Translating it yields CASSQIGDYPYNEQFF.

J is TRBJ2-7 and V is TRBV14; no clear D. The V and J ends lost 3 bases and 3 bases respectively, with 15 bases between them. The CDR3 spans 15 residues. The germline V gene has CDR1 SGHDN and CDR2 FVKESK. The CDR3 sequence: CASSHRDNSYYEQYF. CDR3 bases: TGTGCCAGCAGCCACCGAGACAATTCTTACTACGAGCAGTACTTC.

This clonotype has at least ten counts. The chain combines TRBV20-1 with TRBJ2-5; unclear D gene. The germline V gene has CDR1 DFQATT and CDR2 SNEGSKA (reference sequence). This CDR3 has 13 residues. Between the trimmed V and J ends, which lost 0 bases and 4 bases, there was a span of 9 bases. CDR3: CSARDLSRETQYF. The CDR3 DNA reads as TGCAGTGCTAGAGATCTTTCCCGAGAGACCCAGTACTTC.

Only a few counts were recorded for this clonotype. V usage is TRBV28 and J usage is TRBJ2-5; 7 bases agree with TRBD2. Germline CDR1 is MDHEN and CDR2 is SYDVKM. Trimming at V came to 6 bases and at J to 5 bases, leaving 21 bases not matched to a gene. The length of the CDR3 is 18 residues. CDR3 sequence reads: CASSSQKSGRETAETQYF. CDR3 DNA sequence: TGTGCCAGCAGCTCCCAAAAGTCTGGGCGGGAGACGGCGGAGACCCAGTACTTC.

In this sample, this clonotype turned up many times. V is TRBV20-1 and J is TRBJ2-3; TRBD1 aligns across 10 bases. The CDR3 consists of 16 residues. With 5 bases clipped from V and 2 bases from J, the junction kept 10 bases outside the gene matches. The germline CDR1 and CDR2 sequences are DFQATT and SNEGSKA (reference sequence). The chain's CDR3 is CSAPKSTGGFTDTQYF. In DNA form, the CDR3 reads TGCAGTGCTCCAAAATCGACAGGGGGCTTCACAGATACGCAGTATTTT.

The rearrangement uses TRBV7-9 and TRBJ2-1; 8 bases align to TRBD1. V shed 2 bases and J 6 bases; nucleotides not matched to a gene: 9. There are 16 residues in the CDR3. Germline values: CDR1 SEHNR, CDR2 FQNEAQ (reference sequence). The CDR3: CASSLPRGQASNEQFF. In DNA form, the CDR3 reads TGTGCCAGCAGCTTACCCCGGGGACAGGCCTCCAATGAGCAGTTCTTC.

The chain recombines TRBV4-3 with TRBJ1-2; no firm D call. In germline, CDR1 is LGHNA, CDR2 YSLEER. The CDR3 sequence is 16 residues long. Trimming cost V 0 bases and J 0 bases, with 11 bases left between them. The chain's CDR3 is CASSQDSAGSNYGYTF. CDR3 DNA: TGCGCCAGCAGCCAAGATTCCGCAGGTTCTAACTATGGCTACACCTTC.

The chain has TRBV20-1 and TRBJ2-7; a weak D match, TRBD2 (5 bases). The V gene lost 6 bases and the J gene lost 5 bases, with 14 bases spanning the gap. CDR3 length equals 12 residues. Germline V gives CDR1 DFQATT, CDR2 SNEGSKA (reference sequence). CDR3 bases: TGCAGTGCCGGCGGAATCGGGAACGAGCAGTACTTC. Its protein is CSAGGIGNEQYF.

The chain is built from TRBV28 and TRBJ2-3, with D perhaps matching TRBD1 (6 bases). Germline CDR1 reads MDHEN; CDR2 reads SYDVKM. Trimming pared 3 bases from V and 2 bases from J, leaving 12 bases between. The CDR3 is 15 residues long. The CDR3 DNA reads TGTGCCAGCAGTTTGCGCGGACAGACCACAGATACGCAGTATTTT. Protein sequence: CASSLRGQTTDTQYF.

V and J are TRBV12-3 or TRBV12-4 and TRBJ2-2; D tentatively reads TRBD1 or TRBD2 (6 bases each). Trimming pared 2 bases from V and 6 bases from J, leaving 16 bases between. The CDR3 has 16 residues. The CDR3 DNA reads TGTGCCAGCAGTTTATTGGGGGGCTTCGAGGCCGGGGAGCTGTTTTTT. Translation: CASSLLGGFEAGELFF.